This note documents a single T cell receptor beta chain sequence. This entry belongs to a study of regulatory T cells in long-lasting Graves disease. Regarding time point: newly diagnosed GD, antithyroid drugs for less than 3 months. The TCR library used RNA extracted from PBMCs. V lost 5 bases and J lost 4, with 18 bases in between. Germline CDR1 reads LNHNV; CDR2 reads YYDKDF (reference sequence). CDR3 size: 16 residues. Both iRepertoire HTBI primers and Arm-PCR of CDR3 regions were used to build the TCR beta libraries. MiXCR, applied by TCRdb to the multiplex PCR reads, yields one record per CDR3 protein. The sample includes fewer than 550,000 distinct CDR3 sequences, about 16% of them seen just once. The same data also went into a second study, on T cells in Graves' hyperthyroidism and ophthalmopathy. That paper states: Ophthalmopathy got predicted by the model a median about six months before its onset.

The rearrangement links TRBV15 to TRBJ2-1, with a weak D call TRBD2 (6 bases). The receptor was isolated from a woman under 30 with Graves disease. The sequences come from peripheral blood mononuclear cells (PBMCs), collected at new diagnosis, from a patient treated with antithyroid drugs. This CDR3 is CATSPPLRELYNEQFF. The CDR3 DNA sequence: TGTGCCACCAGCCCCCCCCTACGGGAGTTGTACAATGAGCAGTTCTTC.